Presented here are 27 T cell receptor beta chains from one specimen sequenced in a study of blood T cells in healthy people across ages. Sample-barcoded 5' priming and a J-beta primer mix drove a second PCR of about 7 to 11 cycles. TCRdb reprocessed the 5' RACE reads with MiXCR, giving one entry per CDR3 protein. The sample includes about 780,000 distinct CDR3 sequences, about half seen only once; the top ten take 15% to 20%. The source material was blood. The receptors here all came from a man at least 80 years old in good health.

The gene calls are TRBV21-1 and TRBJ1-4; the table names TRBD1, a call not compared with the DNA. TRBV21-1 is listed as a pseudogene. The CDR3 has 15 amino acids. CDR3 DNA: TGTGCCAGCAGCCCCCGCGGCCACCGGGGGGAAAAACTGTTTTTT. Amino acid sequence: CASSPRGHRGEKLFF.

This clonotype was found a few times. One end of the junction does not line up with germline, which may come from a read error. The gene calls are TRBV29-1 and TRBJ2-1; D gene uncertain. The CDR3 extends over 11 amino acids. CDR1 SQVTM and CDR2 ANQGSEA come from the germline V gene. The DNA of the CDR3 is TGCAGCGGGGAAAGTGGTAGTGAGCGGTTCTTC. Protein product: CSGESGSERFF.

The rearrangement uses TRBV20-1 and TRBJ2-1, with 11 bases lining up with TRBD2. Losses at the gene ends were 6 bases for V and 1 base for J; bases not matched to a gene: 11. The CDR3 runs 17 residues. The germline V gene encodes CDR1 DFQATT and CDR2 SNEGSKA (reference sequence). The CDR3 sequence: CSAPDLSGRASYNEQFF. The DNA for the CDR3 is TGCAGTGCCCCGGACCTTAGCGGGAGGGCTTCCTACAATGAGCAGTTCTTC.

The chain has TRBV20-1 and TRBJ2-5, with D possibly called TRBD1 or TRBD2 (5 bases each). CDR3 length: 14 amino acids. Germline V gene lookup returns CDR1 DFQATT and CDR2 SNEGSKA (reference sequence). Trimming cost V 7 bases and J 11 bases, with 26 bases left between them. The CDR3 sequence is CSGRRDPMDNEQYF. In DNA, the CDR3 is TGCAGTGGGCGCAGGGACCCAATGGACAATGAGCAGTACTTC.

This clonotype was seen a handful of times. This chain connects TRBV3-1 to TRBJ2-7, with D possibly TRBD2 on 6 matching bases. Trimming took 3 bases from V and 5 from J, leaving 17 bases between them. CDR3 length: 15 residues. CDR1 is LGHDT and CDR2 is YNNKEL in the germline V gene (reference sequence). As DNA, the CDR3 is TGTGCCAGCAGCCATTTTGGGACGGGAGCCCACGAGCAGTACTTC. This translates into CASSHFGTGAHEQYF.

The chain recombines TRBV5-1 with TRBJ2-2; D possibly corresponds to TRBD1 (5 bases). This CDR3 region has 14 residues. Germline V gene data show CDR1 as SGHRS and CDR2 as YFSETQ. The germline V and J ends were trimmed by 6 bases and 2 bases, with 11 bases remaining between them. In DNA, the CDR3 is TGCGCCAGCATGTCCAGGGTCAACACCGGGGAGCTGTTTTTT. This encodes CASMSRVNTGELFF.

This chain connects TRBV4-1 to TRBJ2-3; 7 bases map to TRBD2. This CDR3 is built from 16 residues. V trimming: 0 bases; J trimming: 4 bases; junction bases outside the gene matches: 7. Germline assignment: CDR1 MGHRA and CDR2 YSYEKL. CDR3 sequence reads: CASSQDAGRVPDTQYF. The CDR3 DNA follows: TGCGCCAGCAGCCAAGATGCGGGGAGGGTCCCAGATACGCAGTATTTT.

This clonotype appeared a single time. V is TRBV7-2 and J is TRBJ2-1; D is unresolved. This CDR3 spans 16 amino acids. Per the germline V gene, CDR1 is SGHTA and CDR2 is FQGNSA. Trimming took 5 bases from V and 6 from J, leaving 20 bases between them. The CDR3 DNA reads as TGTGCCAGCAGCCCCCACCACCGAAGGGAAGGCAATGAGCAGTTCTTC. Its protein is CASSPHHRREGNEQFF.

The count of this clonotype is one. The chain employs TRBV12-3 or TRBV12-4 and TRBJ2-3; TRBD1 matches 11 bases. The CDR3 has 15 amino acids. V lost 4 bases and J lost 4; bases outside the gene matches: 4. CDR3 nucleotide sequence: TGTGCCAGCAGTTGGACAGGGGGCGGAGCAGATACGCAGTATTTT. It codes for CASSWTGGGADTQYF.

The sample holds one count of this clonotype. A read error may be the cause here, since a much bigger clone is one base away. The genes are TRBV4-2 and TRBJ1-1; D call uncertain. Germline V gene sequence: CDR1 LGHNA, CDR2 YNFKEQ. This CDR3 has 14 residues. CDR3 nucleotides: TGTGTCAGCAGCCAACAACGACGAGGCGCTGAAGCTTTCTTT. Amino acid sequence: CVSSQQRRGAEAFF.

This clonotype has at least ten counts. The chain couples TRBV12-3 or TRBV12-4 to TRBJ2-5, with TRBD1 matching 7 bases. The CDR3 runs to 13 residues. V lost 5 bases and J lost 5; bases outside the gene matches: 5. Written as DNA, the CDR3 is TGTGCCAGCAGTCCCAAGACAGGGGAGACCCAGTACTTC. It encodes CASSPKTGETQYF.

The DNA of the CDR3 is TGTGCCAGCAGCCGCAATCGATTGATCGATGACACCGGGGAGCTGTTTTTT. This translates into CASSRNRLIDDTGELFF. The chain employs TRBV11-2 and TRBJ2-2; D remains unclear. There are 17 residues in the CDR3. Trimming pared 5 bases from V and 3 bases from J, leaving 19 bases between. The germline V gene has CDR1 SGHAT and CDR2 FQNNGV.

The chain employs TRBV6-1 and TRBJ2-7; D tentatively reads TRBD1 or TRBD2 (7 bases each). The J call may be faulty, since TRBJ2-5 better matches the DNA end. CDR1 and CDR2 (germline): MNHNS, SASEGT. The CDR3 runs to 14 residues. The CDR3 DNA follows: TGTGCCAGCAGTGATGGGACAGCGGGAACGACCCAGTACTTC. This codes for CASSDGTAGTTQYF.

The chain combines TRBV5-5 with TRBJ2-2, with D perhaps matching TRBD1 (7 bases). This CDR3 has 18 amino acids. V was pared by 3 bases and J by 3 bases, with 21 bases between. Germline V gives CDR1 SGHKS, CDR2 YYEKEE (reference sequence). CDR3 coding DNA: TGTGCCAGCAGCTCCTTTTCAGGGGGGTCCCGAGACACCGGGGAGCTGTTTTTT. It codes for CASSSFSGGSRDTGELFF. Full variable domain (remainder filled in from reference TRBV5-5 and TRBJ2-2): DAGVTQSPTHLIKTRGQQVTLRCSPISGHKSVSWYQQVLGQGPQFIFQYYEKEERGRGNFPDRFSARQFPNYSSELNVNALLLGDSALYLCASSSFSGGSRDTGELFFGEGSRLTVL.

The CDR3 reads CASHSGQESNQPQHF. The CDR3 nucleotides are TGTGCCAGCCACTCGGGTCAGGAAAGCAATCAGCCCCAGCATTTT. J is TRBJ1-5 and V is TRBV6-5; D uncertain. The V end was cut by 8 bases, the J end by 1 base, with 15 bases between. The CDR3 length is 15 residues. Germline loops: CDR1 MNHEY, CDR2 SVGAGI.

V and J are TRBV10-3 and TRBJ2-1; 12 bases match TRBD2. The CDR3 runs 16 residues. V lost 2 bases, J lost 9 bases, and 8 bases stayed unmatched. Germline V lookup: CDR1 ENHRY, CDR2 SYGVKD. The CDR3: CAISEKTSGSVSEQFF. The CDR3 bases are TGTGCCATCAGTGAGAAGACTAGCGGGAGCGTGAGTGAGCAGTTCTTC.

This clonotype was picked up a small number of times. The rearrangement links TRBV6-1 to TRBJ1-5, with D uncertain. Deletions cut 2 bases from V and 1 base from J, with 9 bases between. CDR1 and CDR2 (germline): MNHNS, SASEGT. The CDR3 has 15 amino acids. The DNA for the CDR3 is TGTGCCAGCAGTGAATTGGTTCGGAGCAATCAGCCCCAGCATTTT. Amino acid sequence: CASSELVRSNQPQHF.

V and J are TRBV19 and TRBJ2-1; no definite D call. Between the trimmed V and J ends, which lost 5 bases and 2 bases, there was a span of 13 bases. From germline, CDR1 is LNHDA and CDR2 SQIVND (reference sequence). The CDR3 is 15 amino acids. The CDR3 DNA reads TGTGCCAGTAGTCAGAAGGTCGGTACCTACAATGAGCAGTTCTTC. Its translation: CASSQKVGTYNEQFF.

The table lists this clonotype with a few counts. The chain combines TRBV24-1 with TRBJ2-5, with D perhaps matching TRBD1 (5 bases). The CDR3 is 14 residues long. V lost 3 bases to trimming and J lost 5 bases, with 12 bases between them. Germline CDR1 and CDR2: KGHDR and SFDVKD. In nucleotides, the CDR3 is TGTGCCACCAGTGATAACACCAAGGGGGAGACCCAGTACTTC. Residues: CATSDNTKGETQYF.

The chain recombines TRBV9 with TRBJ2-7; TRBD1 matches at 8 bases. The length of the CDR3 is 15 residues. Germline assignment: CDR1 SGDLS and CDR2 YYNGEE. Unmatched junction bases numbered 10, after V lost 3 bases and J lost 5 bases. The CDR3 region has the DNA TGTGCCAGCAGCGCCCAGCCCGAGGACAGGGACGAGCAGTACTTC. It yields the protein CASSAQPEDRDEQYF.

As concerns this clonotype: One end of the junction varies from germline; a read error may be responsible. J is TRBJ2-5 and V is TRBV28, with 7 bases aligning to TRBD2. The end of the DNA is better explained by TRBJ2-7, so the J call may be wrong. Germline CDR1 is MDHEN and CDR2 is SYDVKM. This CDR3 is 15 amino acids long. In nucleotides, the CDR3 is TGTGCCAGCAGAAGGGAGGGGACGAGCTCCAACGAGCAGTACTTC. This codes for CASRREGTSSNEQYF.

This clonotype has just a few counts. The chain combines TRBV5-1 with TRBJ2-1, with D unclear. The CDR3 is made up of 12 amino acids. CDR1 is SGHRS, CDR2 YFSETQ, per germline. The V end was cut by 0 bases, the J end by 8 bases, with 6 bases between. The CDR3 DNA sequence: TGCGCCAGCAGCTTGGTAGCCGATGAGCAGTTCTTC. Translating gives CASSLVADEQFF.

This clonotype was observed many times. The CDR3 region is CSARDAQGQQYYNEQFF. The CDR3 coding sequence is TGCAGTGCTAGAGATGCTCAGGGACAGCAGTATTACAATGAGCAGTTCTTC. V is TRBV20-1 and J is TRBJ2-1; 7 nucleotides line up with TRBD1. The junction had 12 bases not matched to a gene; V was cut back by 0 bases and J by 4 bases. Per the germline V gene, CDR1 is DFQATT and CDR2 is SNEGSKA (reference sequence). The CDR3 length is 17 residues.

This clonotype was detected a few times. The chain recombines TRBV7-9 with TRBJ2-5; D remains ambiguous. The J call may be wrong; the DNA end is better matched by TRBJ2-7. The length of the CDR3 is 14 residues. Germline CDR1 is SEHNR and CDR2 is FQNEAQ (reference sequence). CDR3 sequence (DNA): TGTGCCAGCAGCTTAGGGACCCTTTCCTACGAGCAGTACTTC. It encodes CASSLGTLSYEQYF.

The CDR3 region is CAISGLAGAGQETQYF. The CDR3 bases are TGTGCCATCAGTGGACTAGCGGGGGCTGGCCAAGAGACCCAGTACTTC. This rearrangement joins TRBV10-3 to TRBJ2-5; 12 bases fit TRBD2. The length of the CDR3 is 16 residues. CDR1 ENHRY and CDR2 SYGVKD come from the germline V gene. The junction had 4 bases not matched to a gene; V was cut back by 4 bases and J by 1 base.

This clonotype was observed a few times. J is TRBJ1-1 and V is TRBV5-1, with 9 bases aligning to TRBD1. The V gene's germline CDR1 is SGHRS and CDR2 YFSETQ. The CDR3 has 16 amino acids. The V gene end was trimmed by 0 bases and the J gene end by 0 bases; junction bases not matched to a gene: 3. CDR3 nucleotides: TGCGCCAGCAGCTTGGACGGGACAGGGTTGAACACTGAAGCTTTCTTT. The encoded protein is CASSLDGTGLNTEAFF. The variable domain in full, completed from reference TRBV5-1 and TRBJ1-1, reads KAGVTQTPRYLIKTRGQQVTLSCSPISGHRSVSWYQQTPGQGLQFLFEYFSETQRNKGNFPGRFSGRQFSNSRSEMNVSTLELGDSALYLCASSLDGTGLNTEAFFGQGTRLTVV.

The chain uses TRBV29-1 and TRBJ2-5; 9 nucleotides match TRBD1. After removal of 4 bases from V and 2 bases from J, the junction contained 2 bases not matched to a gene. The CDR3 covers 13 residues. The V gene's germline CDR1 is SQVTM and CDR2 ANQGSEA. CDR3 sequence (DNA): TGCAGCGTTGCCGGGACAGGGCAAGAGACCCAGTACTTC. Translating gives CSVAGTGQETQYF.